This is a list of T cell receptor beta chains from one sample in a study of siplizumab effects on memory and regulatory T cells. Assay: immunoSEQ multiplex PCR; the TCRdb copy retains only in-frame clones and omits some. The sample lists roughly 2,900 clones, 45% to 50% seen once, with approximately 5% in the top ten. No antigen has been assigned to these receptors. Sequenced material: CFSE-low (dividing) CD4+ T cells sorted from an allogeneic mixed lymphocyte reaction. The receptors were gathered from a human donor in good health; the cells came from an allogeneic mixed lymphocyte reaction. The CDR3 runs from the conserved cysteine through the conserved F or W. Each record gives: V gene, J gene, D gene, clone size, CDR3 protein, CDR3 DNA. The D gene is left open where the match is weak. A row's size may be missing; if present it is once, few, many or a size class.

V: TRBV12-5; J: TRBJ2-7; D: .; size: .; CDR3: CASGSGQNYEQYF; DNA: TGTGCTAGTGGTTCCGGACAGAACTACGAGCAGTACTTC
V: TRBV10-3; J: TRBJ1-5; D: .; size: .; CDR3: CAIRAHTDSNQPQHF; DNA: TGTGCCATCAGAGCACACACCGATAGCAATCAGCCCCAGCATTTT
V: TRBV5-1; J: TRBJ2-3; D: .; size: .; CDR3: CASSLRDTQYF; DNA: TGCGCCAGCAGCTTGCGAGATACGCAGTATTTT
V: TRBV6-6; J: TRBJ2-2; D: .; size: .; CDR3: CASSRGRLTGELFF; DNA: TGTGCCAGCAGTCGGGGGCGCCTCACCGGGGAGCTGTTTTTT
V: TRBV5-4; J: TRBJ1-4; D: TRBD1; size: .; CDR3: CASSPGTGTGGEKLFF; DNA: TGTGCCAGCAGCCCAGGTACCGGGACAGGCGGTGAAAAACTGTTTTTT
V: TRBV27; J: TRBJ1-1; D: .; size: .; CDR3: CASSQLQGNTEAFF; DNA: TGTGCCAGCAGCCAATTACAGGGGAACACTGAAGCTTTCTTT
V: TRBV6-5; J: TRBJ1-2; D: .; size: few; CDR3: CASSYTEVGGHYGYTF; DNA: TGTGCCAGCAGTTACACAGAAGTTGGAGGTCACTATGGCTACACCTTC
V: TRBV5-1; J: TRBJ2-5; D: .; size: few; CDR3: CASSLGAVQETQYF; DNA: TGCGCCAGCAGCTTGGGGGCAGTCCAAGAGACCCAGTACTTC
V: TRBV9; J: TRBJ2-7; D: TRBD1; size: few; CDR3: CASSARDSSYEQYF; DNA: TGTGCCAGCAGCGCCCGGGACAGTAGCTACGAGCAGTACTTC
V: TRBV27; J: TRBJ1-6; D: TRBD1; size: .; CDR3: CASSLGTAYNSPLHF; DNA: TGTGCCAGCAGTTTAGGGACAGCTTATAATTCACCCCTCCACTTT
V: TRBV7-9; J: TRBJ1-2; D: TRBD1; size: .; CDR3: CASLPPGGRRGYTF; DNA: TGTGCCAGCCTCCCCCCAGGGGGGCGGCGTGGCTACACCTTC
V: TRBV6-1; J: TRBJ1-5; D: .; size: .; CDR3: CASSELRLNQPQHF; DNA: TGTGCCAGCAGTGAGTTAAGGCTAAATCAGCCCCAGCATTTT
V: TRBV18; J: TRBJ1-1; D: .; size: .; CDR3: CASQPGQNTEAFF; DNA: TGTGCCAGCCAGCCGGGGCAGAACACTGAAGCTTTCTTT
V: TRBV27; J: TRBJ2-1; D: TRBD2; size: .; CDR3: CASSRQWGGNEQFF; DNA: TGTGCCAGCAGTCGACAGTGGGGGGGCAATGAGCAGTTCTTC
V: TRBV7-8; J: TRBJ2-5; D: TRBD2; size: .; CDR3: CASSSSSGGRGETQYF; DNA: TGTGCCAGCAGCTCGTCTAGCGGGGGGCGGGGAGAGACCCAGTACTTC
V: TRBV5-1; J: TRBJ1-1; D: TRBD1; size: few; CDR3: CASSGSGQENTEAFF; DNA: TGCGCCAGCAGCGGTTCGGGACAGGAGAACACTGAAGCTTTCTTT
V: TRBV6-6; J: TRBJ2-7; D: TRBD1; size: once; CDR3: CASSYSQGAREQYF; DNA: TGTGCCAGCAGTTACTCGCAGGGGGCGAGGGAGCAGTACTTC
V: TRBV5-4; J: TRBJ2-1; D: .; size: .; CDR3: CASSHRDTQNNEQFF; DNA: TGTGCCAGCAGTCACCGGGACACCCAAAACAATGAGCAGTTCTTC
V: TRBV6-1; J: TRBJ2-1; D: TRBD2; size: few; CDR3: CASSGLAGGLGEQFF; DNA: TGTGCCAGCAGTGGACTAGCGGGAGGACTTGGTGAGCAGTTCTTC
V: TRBV7-6; J: TRBJ1-1; D: .; size: .; CDR3: CASSSGAGNTEAFF; DNA: TGTGCCAGCAGCTCGGGGGCGGGGAACACTGAAGCTTTCTTT
V: TRBV2; J: TRBJ2-4; D: TRBD1; size: once; CDR3: CASDKQGVGNIQYF; DNA: TGTGCCAGCGACAAACAGGGGGTCGGAAACATTCAGTACTTC
V: TRBV19; J: TRBJ2-5; D: TRBD2; size: few; CDR3: CASGFSGRALETQYF; DNA: TGTGCTTCAGGTTTCAGCGGGAGGGCTTTAGAGACCCAGTACTTC
V: TRBV11-3; J: TRBJ2-2; D: .; size: large; CDR3: CASSLDSGTGGELFF; DNA: TGTGCCAGCAGCTTAGATAGTGGGACGGGCGGGGAGCTGTTTTTT
V: TRBV5-4; J: TRBJ2-1; D: TRBD2; size: few; CDR3: CASSLADGGRRLFF; DNA: TGTGCCAGCAGCTTGGCCGACGGGGGGAGAAGACTGTTCTTC
V: TRBV2; J: TRBJ2-5; D: .; size: .; CDR3: CASRGMGETQYF; DNA: TGTGCCAGCAGGGGGATGGGGGAGACCCAGTACTTC
V: TRBV27; J: TRBJ1-4; D: TRBD1; size: .; CDR3: CASSSRGLTNEKLFF; DNA: TGTGCCAGCAGTTCCAGGGGGCTGACTAATGAAAAACTGTTTTTT
V: TRBV10-2; J: TRBJ2-7; D: TRBD2; size: .; CDR3: CASMGAGGPHPRYEQYF; DNA: TGCGCCAGCATGGGGGCGGGGGGCCCTCACCCTCGCTACGAGCAGTACTTC
V: TRBV7-9; J: TRBJ2-1; D: .; size: .; CDR3: CASSLGGVEGSYNEQFF; DNA: TGTGCCAGCAGCTTAGGGGGTGTAGAGGGCTCCTACAATGAGCAGTTCTTC
V: TRBV28; J: TRBJ1-5; D: .; size: few; CDR3: CASSMAGLHTQPQHF; DNA: TGTGCCAGCAGTATGGCCGGGTTACATACCCAGCCCCAGCATTTT
V: TRBV19; J: TRBJ2-7; D: TRBD2; size: large; CDR3: CASSRGALAGGSRQYF; DNA: TGTGCCAGTAGTAGGGGAGCACTAGCGGGAGGTTCGAGGCAGTACTTC
V: TRBV19; J: TRBJ1-1; D: .; size: .; CDR3: CASSIHLSGVTEAFF; DNA: TGTGCCAGTAGTATTCATTTGTCGGGGGTCACTGAAGCTTTCTTT
V: TRBV9; J: TRBJ2-1; D: .; size: .; CDR3: CASSVGGNSYNEQFF; DNA: TGTGCCAGCAGCGTAGGAGGGAACTCCTACAATGAGCAGTTCTTC
V: TRBV4-2; J: TRBJ1-2; D: .; size: few; CDR3: CASSQEEGNYGYTF; DNA: TGTGCCAGCAGCCAAGAGGAGGGGAACTATGGCTACACCTTC
V: TRBV5-4; J: TRBJ1-4; D: .; size: .; CDR3: CASSPCHRIRANEKLFF; DNA: TGTGCCAGCAGCCCGTGCCACAGGATTCGGGCTAATGAAAAACTGTTTTTT
V: TRBV7-2; J: TRBJ2-5; D: .; size: once; CDR3: CASSLAEETQYF; DNA: TGTGCCAGCAGCTTAGCCGAAGAGACCCAGTACTTC
V: TRBV11-3; J: TRBJ2-7; D: TRBD2; size: .; CDR3: CASSPQRGAYEQYF; DNA: TGTGCCAGCAGCCCCCAACGGGGGGCCTACGAGCAGTACTTC
V: TRBV18; J: TRBJ2-5; D: .; size: few; CDR3: CASSPYQIQETQYF; DNA: TGTGCCAGCTCACCATATCAGATCCAAGAGACCCAGTACTTC